Below, 27 T cell receptor beta chains from the same sample are listed, as sequenced in a study of cytomegalovirus exposure and HLA in healthy donors (dated by TCRdb to the late 2010s). Libraries came from the immunoSEQ multiplex PCR assay. For the multiplex PCR, a mixture combining 60 forward primers for TCR Vbeta segments and 13 reverse primers for TCR Jbeta segments was used. Held by TCRdb, this immuneACCESS table contains in-frame sequences only and omits some clones. Under half of the omission traces to an unresolved V gene where checked; the cause of the rest is unknown. Counted in this sample were fewer than 200,000 clones; 81% of them appeared once. Roughly 3.2% of the sample is in the top ten clones. Sequencing input: PBMCs. These receptors were collected from a man aged 35 to 55 in good health and CMV-seropositive.

The chain links TRBV9 to TRBJ2-5; 7 bases line up with TRBD1. V lost 0 bases to trimming and J lost 5 bases; unmatched junction nucleotides: 13. This CDR3 comprises 17 residues. CDR1 and CDR2 from the germline V gene are SGDLS and YYNGEE. CDR3 sequence: CASSVGLRDSVRETQYF. The DNA of the CDR3 is TGTGCCAGCAGCGTAGGCTTACGGGACAGCGTCAGGGAGACCCAGTACTTC.

The genes are TRBV9 and TRBJ2-5; D not resolved. V was pared by 0 bases and J by 4 bases, with 10 bases between. Germline CDR1 is SGDLS and CDR2 is YYNGEE. CDR3 length: 14 amino acids. CDR3 in amino acids: CASSVAGLLETQYF. In DNA, the CDR3 is TGTGCCAGCAGCGTAGCAGGCTTACTAGAGACCCAGTACTTC. The variable domain in full, with the rest retrieved from reference TRBV9 and TRBJ2-5, is DSGVTQTPKHLITATGQRVTLRCSPRSGDLSVYWYQQSLDQGLQFLIQYYNGEERAKGNILERFSAQQFPDLHSELNLSSLELGDSALYFCASSVAGLLETQYFGPGTRLLVL.

The chain employs TRBV6-6 and TRBJ1-2; D is ambiguous. Germline CDR1 is MNHNY and CDR2 is SVGAGI (reference sequence). The V end lost 10 bases, the J end lost 0 bases, and 15 bases lay between the germline ends. CDR3 length equals 14 residues. Written as DNA, the CDR3 is TGTGCCACTAGGACTTTCTCCGCTAACTATGGCTACACCTTC. Translating it yields CATRTFSANYGYTF.

This clone was recorded a few times. The chain combines TRBV28 with TRBJ2-7; no reliable D call. Germline assignment: CDR1 MDHEN and CDR2 SYDVKM. This CDR3 region has 13 residues. The V end lost 7 bases, the J end lost 6 bases, and 16 bases lay between the germline ends. The CDR3 nucleotides are TGTGCCAGCATGGAAGAGGTTTGGCGCGAGCAGTACTTC. Translated: CASMEEVWREQYF.

The rearrangement links TRBV4-3 to TRBJ1-2; TRBD1 aligns across 8 bases. The CDR3 runs to 13 residues. The junction had 6 bases not matched to a gene; V was cut back by 4 bases and J by 8 bases. Germline CDR1 LGHNA, CDR2 YSLEER. The CDR3 sequence is CASSPRQGMGYTF. The CDR3 nucleotides are TGCGCCAGCAGCCCCCGACAGGGGATGGGCTACACCTTC.

Concerning this clone: This specimen includes other DNA sequences encoding the same CDR3. This chain joins TRBV7-9 and TRBJ2-5; possible D gene TRBD2, 6 bases. Germline CDR1 is SEHNR and CDR2 is FQNEAQ (reference sequence). This CDR3 has 14 amino acids. Trimming removed 0 bases at V and 2 bases at J, with 7 bases between. CDR3 amino acids: CASSLAGGQETQYF. DNA of the CDR3: TGTGCCAGCAGCTTAGCGGGGGGTCAAGAGACCCAGTACTTC.

This rearrangement joins TRBV10-3 to TRBJ2-5; D is possibly TRBD1 (6 bases). V was cut by 4 bases and J by 2 bases, with 11 bases left in between. The CDR3 covers 14 residues. The germline gives CDR1 ENHRY, CDR2 SYGVKD. The CDR3 protein is CAISAKDRQETQYF. As DNA, the CDR3 is TGTGCCATCAGTGCGAAGGACAGACAAGAGACCCAGTACTTC.

V gene TRBV10-3 combines with J gene TRBJ2-1; maybe TRBD1 (5 bases). Trimming stripped 2 bases from V and 6 bases from J, with 8 bases between. This CDR3 is 13 amino acids long. Germline V gene lookup returns CDR1 ENHRY and CDR2 SYGVKD. Written as DNA, the CDR3 is TGTGCCATCAGTGAGGGTAGGGGCAATGAGCAGTTCTTC. It is translated as CAISEGRGNEQFF.

This clone was recorded a few times. The chain couples TRBV11-3 to TRBJ2-2; 7 nucleotides agree with TRBD1. Germline V gene sequence: CDR1 SGHNT, CDR2 YENEEA. The V segment lost 0 bases and the J segment 5 bases; nucleotides outside the gene matches: 3. There are 15 residues in the CDR3. CDR3 loop: CASSLEGGETGELFF. The DNA for the CDR3 is TGTGCCAGCAGCTTAGAAGGGGGCGAAACCGGGGAGCTGTTTTTT.

This clone was counted once. The CDR3 loop is CASSRGQGGSGANVLTF. DNA of the CDR3: TGTGCCAGCTCGCGCGGACAGGGTGGCTCTGGGGCCAACGTCCTGACTTTC. The chain uses TRBV18 and TRBJ2-6, with 8 nucleotides matching TRBD1. This CDR3 region has 17 residues. Germline CDR1 is KGHSH and CDR2 is LQKENI. With 6 bases clipped from V and 0 bases from J, the junction kept 7 bases outside the gene matches.

The chain recombines TRBV6-1 with TRBJ2-3; 12 bases fit TRBD2. The J segment lost 4 bases and the V segment lost 1 base, leaving 6 bases of the junction unmatched. The V gene's germline CDR1 is MNHNS and CDR2 SASEGT. There are 17 residues in the CDR3. DNA of the CDR3: TGTGCCAGCAGTGAAGATCTAGCGGGGGGGCCTCCAGATACGCAGTATTTT. This gives the protein CASSEDLAGGPPDTQYF.

As to this clone: In the same sample, other DNA sequences code for this CDR3. The chain joins TRBV7-9 to TRBJ1-3; no clear D. The CDR3 length is 13 residues. Trimming stripped 2 bases from V and 1 base from J, with 3 bases between. Germline V gene lookup returns CDR1 SEHNR and CDR2 FQNEAQ (reference sequence). The CDR3 loop is CASSLLSGNTIYF. The CDR3 DNA is TGTGCCAGCAGCTTATTATCTGGAAACACCATATATTTT.

The V call is TRBV10-3, the J call TRBJ1-5, with 7 bases fitting TRBD1. J was trimmed by 5 bases and V by 4 bases; bases with no gene match: 5. Germline V lookup: CDR1 ENHRY, CDR2 SYGVKD. The CDR3 totals 14 residues. The CDR3 loop is CAISGTGEDQPQHF. CDR3 bases: TGTGCCATCAGTGGAACAGGGGAGGATCAGCCCCAGCATTTT.

This chain connects TRBV27 to TRBJ2-5, with 8 nucleotides matching TRBD1. V shed 1 base, J shed 4 bases, and the junction held 8 bases outside the gene matches. The germline gives CDR1 MNHEY, CDR2 SMNVEV (reference sequence). The CDR3 consists of 16 residues. CDR3 loop: CASSLLGQGSGETQYF. In DNA, the CDR3 is TGTGCCAGCAGTTTATTAGGACAGGGAAGTGGAGAGACCCAGTACTTC.

The genes are TRBV6-5 and TRBJ2-5; 7 bases line up with TRBD1. J gave up 2 bases and V 6 bases, and 9 bases lay outside the gene matches. This CDR3 has 15 amino acids. Germline CDR1 and CDR2: MNHEY and SVGAGI. CDR3 sequence reads: CASRWDSHFQETQYF. The CDR3 nucleotides read TGTGCCAGCAGATGGGACAGCCATTTTCAAGAGACCCAGTACTTC.

The chain combines TRBV6-1 with TRBJ2-7; tentative D call: TRBD1 (6 bases). Germline V gene data show CDR1 as MNHNS and CDR2 as SASEGT. The CDR3 runs 14 residues. V was clipped by 6 bases and J by 2 bases, with 14 bases between them. The CDR3 reads CASRRTGFTYEQYF. The CDR3 DNA reads as TGTGCCAGCAGGAGAACAGGGTTCACCTACGAGCAGTACTTC.

The chain employs TRBV15 and TRBJ1-5; 11 bases line up with TRBD1. This CDR3 spans 15 amino acids. J lost 4 bases, V lost 5 bases, and 4 bases had no gene match. CDR1 LNHNV and CDR2 YYDKDF come from the germline V gene (reference sequence). CDR3 bases: TGTGCCACCAGCCCCCGGGACAGGGGGAATCAGCCCCAGCATTTT. As protein: CATSPRDRGNQPQHF.

This chain links TRBV27 with TRBJ2-1, with 9 nucleotides matching TRBD2. The CDR3 is 14 residues long. The germline gives CDR1 MNHEY, CDR2 SMNVEV (reference sequence). The junction had 10 bases not matched to a gene; V was cut back by 5 bases and J by 11 bases. CDR3 sequence (DNA): TGTGCCAGCAGTGCCGGGACTAGCTCTACGCAGCAGTTCTTC. It is translated as CASSAGTSSTQQFF.

The V and J genes are TRBV6-4 and TRBJ1-2; the match to TRBD1 covers 12 bases. The CDR3 runs 17 residues. CDR1 MRHNA and CDR2 SNTAGT come from the germline V gene. Germline trimming cut 3 bases from V and 4 bases from J; bases unmatched to any gene: 9. The CDR3 sequence is CASSDSPGQGAGYGYTF. For the CDR3, the DNA is TGTGCCAGCAGTGATTCCCCGGGACAGGGGGCTGGCTATGGCTACACCTTC.

The chain has TRBV6-6 and TRBJ2-2; a weak D match, TRBD2 (5 bases). The CDR3 is made up of 14 amino acids. Germline V gives CDR1 MNHNY, CDR2 SVGAGI (reference sequence). Trimming took off 0 bases at V and 9 bases at J, with 11 bases between the two ends. The CDR3 reads CASSYSEAGRELFF. For the CDR3, the DNA is TGTGCCAGCAGTTACTCTGAGGCGGGCCGGGAGCTGTTTTTT.

The chain employs TRBV18 and TRBJ1-5; no reliable D call. Germline V gives CDR1 KGHSH, CDR2 LQKENI. V lost 3 bases and J lost 9, with 12 bases in between. The CDR3 spans 13 residues. As DNA, the CDR3 is TGTGCCAGCTCACCCTCCGGAGGCGGGCCCCAGCATTTT. Its protein is CASSPSGGGPQHF.

This chain joins TRBV4-1 and TRBJ1-2; D ambiguous. Germline V gene data show CDR1 as MGHRA and CDR2 as YSYEKL. The ends were cut back, 0 bases at V and 3 bases at J, with 11 bases in the middle. CDR3 length: 15 amino acids. The CDR3 DNA is TGCGCCAGCAGCCAAGAGAGGGCAGTCCACTATGGCTACACCTTC. It codes for CASSQERAVHYGYTF.

J is TRBJ2-7 and V is TRBV11-2; 9 bases fit TRBD1. Trimming removed 4 bases from V and 1 base from J; junction bases left unmatched: 5. Germline CDR1 SGHAT, CDR2 FQNNGV. The CDR3 has 15 residues. CDR3 in amino acids: CASSWGQGPSYEQYF. The CDR3 DNA is TGTGCCAGCAGCTGGGGACAGGGTCCTTCCTACGAGCAGTACTTC.

The rearrangement links TRBV27 to TRBJ1-2, with a possible D match to TRBD1 (6 bases). The CDR3 spans 14 residues. V was clipped by 3 bases and J by 8 bases, with 16 bases between them. Germline lookup yields CDR1 MNHEY and CDR2 SMNVEV (reference sequence). CDR3 residues: CASSFVSTGGGYTF. CDR3 sequence (DNA): TGTGCCAGCAGTTTTGTCTCAACTGGGGGCGGCTACACCTTC.

The chain combines TRBV5-6 with TRBJ2-6; the D is unclear. The CDR3 extends over 15 amino acids. V was clipped by 3 bases and J by 0 bases, with 7 bases between them. In germline, CDR1 is SGHDT, CDR2 YYEEEE. The CDR3 loop is CASSSGPSGANVLTF. Written as DNA, the CDR3 is TGTGCCAGCAGCTCCGGTCCCTCTGGGGCCAACGTCCTGACTTTC.

The rearrangement links TRBV4-1 to TRBJ2-4; 8 bases agree with TRBD1. Germline loops: CDR1 MGHRA, CDR2 YSYEKL. With V trimmed by 3 bases and J by 6 bases, 7 bases remained unmatched. This CDR3 has 15 residues. This CDR3 is CASSQVGQGLNIQYF. DNA for the CDR3: TGCGCCAGCAGCCAGGTTGGACAGGGATTAAACATTCAGTACTTC.

J is TRBJ2-7 and V is TRBV7-8, with 9 bases lining up with TRBD1. There are 13 residues in the CDR3. V lost 5 bases and J lost 6; bases outside the gene matches: 5. From germline, CDR1 is SGHVS and CDR2 FQNEAQ. Here the CDR3 reads CASSPGQGGEQYF. The CDR3 nucleotides are TGTGCCAGCAGCCCGGGACAGGGAGGCGAGCAGTACTTC.